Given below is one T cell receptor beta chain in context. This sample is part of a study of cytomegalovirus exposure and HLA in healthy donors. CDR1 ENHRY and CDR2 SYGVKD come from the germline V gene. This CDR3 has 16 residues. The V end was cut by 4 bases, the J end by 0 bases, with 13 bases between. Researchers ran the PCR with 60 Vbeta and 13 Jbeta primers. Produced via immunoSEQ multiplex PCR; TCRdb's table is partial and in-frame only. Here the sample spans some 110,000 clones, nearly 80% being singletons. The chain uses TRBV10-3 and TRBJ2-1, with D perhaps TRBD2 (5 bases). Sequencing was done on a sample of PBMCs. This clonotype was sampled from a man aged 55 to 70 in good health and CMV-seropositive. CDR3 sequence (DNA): TGTGCCATCAGTGTCGTGGACGGGGTCTCCTACAATGAGCAGTTCTTC. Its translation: CAISVVDGVSYNEQFF.